This TCR beta chain was sequenced in a study of siplizumab effects on memory and regulatory T cells. The overall study: Each responder-stimulator pair had a siplizumab about 0.98 ug/mL reaction and a drug-free control. Study-level points and caveats: Naive T cells looked more diverse than memory cells, and they looked like major contributors to the alloresponse. Mapping to unstimulated subsets was achieved for only a minor fraction of alloreactive clones.

Only in-frame clones appear in the TCRdb table, and some are missing; sequencing was by immunoSEQ multiplex PCR. Here the sample spans about 13,000 clones, 40% being singletons. In regard to this clone: Its target is unknown.

Coculture of the mixed lymphocyte reaction cells took place at 37 degrees C and lasted over five days. The CDR3 runs to 15 residues. In germline, CDR1 is MNHEY, CDR2 SVGAGI. J lost 2 bases, V lost 2 bases, and 4 bases had no gene match. The specimen sequenced was CFSE-low (dividing) CD8+ T cells sorted from an allogeneic mixed lymphocyte reaction. The chain links TRBV6-5 to TRBJ2-3; TRBD2 matches at 7 bases. This receptor was obtained from a human donor in good health; the cells came from an allogeneic mixed lymphocyte reaction. This CDR3 reads CASSYTLAVTDTQYF. The CDR3 nucleotides are TGTGCCAGCAGTTACACCCTAGCGGTCACAGATACGCAGTATTTT.